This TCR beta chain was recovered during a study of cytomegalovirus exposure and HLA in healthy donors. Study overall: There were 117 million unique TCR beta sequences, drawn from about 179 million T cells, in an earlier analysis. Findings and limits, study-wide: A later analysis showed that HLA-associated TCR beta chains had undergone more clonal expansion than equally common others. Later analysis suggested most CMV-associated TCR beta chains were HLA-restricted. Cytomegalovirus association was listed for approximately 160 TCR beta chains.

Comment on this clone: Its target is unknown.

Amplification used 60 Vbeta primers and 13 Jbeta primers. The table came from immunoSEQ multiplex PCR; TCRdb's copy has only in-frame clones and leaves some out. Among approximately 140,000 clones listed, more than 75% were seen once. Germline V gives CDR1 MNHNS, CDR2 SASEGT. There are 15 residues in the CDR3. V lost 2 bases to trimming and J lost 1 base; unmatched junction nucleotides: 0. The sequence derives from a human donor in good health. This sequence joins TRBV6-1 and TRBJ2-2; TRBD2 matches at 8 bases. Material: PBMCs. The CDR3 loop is CASSELAGNTGELFF. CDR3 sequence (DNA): TGTGCCAGCAGTGAACTAGCGGGGAACACCGGGGAGCTGTTTTTT.